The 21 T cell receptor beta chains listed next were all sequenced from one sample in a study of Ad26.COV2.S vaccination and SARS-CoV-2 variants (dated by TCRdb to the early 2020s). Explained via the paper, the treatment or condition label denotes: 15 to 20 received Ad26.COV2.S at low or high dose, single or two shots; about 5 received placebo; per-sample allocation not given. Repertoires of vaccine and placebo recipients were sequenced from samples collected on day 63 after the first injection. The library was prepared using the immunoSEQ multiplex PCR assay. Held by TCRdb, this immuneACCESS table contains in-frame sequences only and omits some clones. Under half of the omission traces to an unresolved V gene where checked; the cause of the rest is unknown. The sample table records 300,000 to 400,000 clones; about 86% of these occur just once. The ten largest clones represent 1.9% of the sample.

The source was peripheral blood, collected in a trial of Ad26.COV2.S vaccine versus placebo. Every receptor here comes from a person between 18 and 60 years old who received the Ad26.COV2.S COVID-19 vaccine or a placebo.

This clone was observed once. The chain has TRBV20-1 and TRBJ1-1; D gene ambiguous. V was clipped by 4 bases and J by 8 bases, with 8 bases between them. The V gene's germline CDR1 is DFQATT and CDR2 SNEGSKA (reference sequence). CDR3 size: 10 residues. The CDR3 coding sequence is TGCAGTGCTACAGACCAGGAAGCTTTCTTT. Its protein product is CSATDQEAFF.

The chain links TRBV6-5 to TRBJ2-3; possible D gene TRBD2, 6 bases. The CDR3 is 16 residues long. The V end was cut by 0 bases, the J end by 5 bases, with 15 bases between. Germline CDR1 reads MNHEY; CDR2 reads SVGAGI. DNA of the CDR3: TGTGCCAGCAGTTACTCCCCAGCCCAAGCGGGAGATACGCAGTATTTT. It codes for CASSYSPAQAGDTQYF.

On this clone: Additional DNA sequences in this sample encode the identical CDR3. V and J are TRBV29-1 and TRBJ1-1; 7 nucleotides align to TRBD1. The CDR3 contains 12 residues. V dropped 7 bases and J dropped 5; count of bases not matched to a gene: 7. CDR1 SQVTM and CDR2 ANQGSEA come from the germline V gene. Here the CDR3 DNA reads TGCAGCGCCCACAGGGGTGGGACTGAAGCTTTCTTT. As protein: CSAHRGGTEAFF.

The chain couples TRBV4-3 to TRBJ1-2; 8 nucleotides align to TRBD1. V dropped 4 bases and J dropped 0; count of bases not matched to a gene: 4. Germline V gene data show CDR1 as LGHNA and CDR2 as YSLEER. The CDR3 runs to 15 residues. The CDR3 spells CASSLTQGANYGYTF. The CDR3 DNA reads TGCGCCAGCAGCCTTACACAGGGGGCTAACTATGGCTACACCTTC.

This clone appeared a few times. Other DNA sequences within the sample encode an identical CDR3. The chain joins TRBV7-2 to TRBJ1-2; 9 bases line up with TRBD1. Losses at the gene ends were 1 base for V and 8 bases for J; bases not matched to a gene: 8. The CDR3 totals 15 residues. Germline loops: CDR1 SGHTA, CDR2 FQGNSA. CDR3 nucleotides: TGTGCCAGCAGCTTAGTTGAGGGACAGGGACGAGGCTACACCTTC. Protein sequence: CASSLVEGQGRGYTF.

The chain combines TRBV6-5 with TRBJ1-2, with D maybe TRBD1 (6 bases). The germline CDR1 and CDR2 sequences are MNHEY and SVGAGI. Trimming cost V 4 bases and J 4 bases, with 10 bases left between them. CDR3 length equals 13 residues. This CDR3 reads CASSSVDSYGYTF. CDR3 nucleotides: TGTGCCAGCAGTTCCGTGGACAGCTATGGCTACACCTTC.

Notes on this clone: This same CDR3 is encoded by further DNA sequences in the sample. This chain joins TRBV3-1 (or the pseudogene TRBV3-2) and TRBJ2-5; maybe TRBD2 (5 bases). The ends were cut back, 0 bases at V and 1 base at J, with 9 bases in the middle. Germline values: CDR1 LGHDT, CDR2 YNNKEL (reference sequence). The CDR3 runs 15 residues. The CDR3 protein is CASSQETSGQETQYF. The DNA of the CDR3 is TGTGCCAGCAGCCAAGAAACCAGCGGCCAAGAGACCCAGTACTTC.

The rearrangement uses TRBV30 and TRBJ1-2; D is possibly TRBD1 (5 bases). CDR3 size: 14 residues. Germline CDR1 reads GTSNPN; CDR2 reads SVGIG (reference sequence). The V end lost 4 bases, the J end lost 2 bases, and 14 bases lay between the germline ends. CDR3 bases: TGTGCCTGGATAAGGGGACCCCCCAACTATGGCTACACCTTC. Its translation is CAWIRGPPNYGYTF.

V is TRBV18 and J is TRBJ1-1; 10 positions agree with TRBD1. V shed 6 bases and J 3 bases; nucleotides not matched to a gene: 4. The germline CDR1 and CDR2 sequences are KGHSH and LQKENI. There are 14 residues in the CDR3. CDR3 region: CASSGQGEYTEAFF. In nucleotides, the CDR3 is TGTGCCAGCTCTGGACAGGGGGAGTACACTGAAGCTTTCTTT.

The CDR3 DNA reads as TGTGCCAGCAGTCCGAGGTATCAGCCCCAGCATTTT. Translating it yields CASSPRYQPQHF. This chain uses TRBV12-3 or TRBV12-4 with TRBJ1-5; no definite D call. Trimming removed 5 bases from V and 5 bases from J, with 7 bases in between. The CDR3 loop spans 12 amino acids.

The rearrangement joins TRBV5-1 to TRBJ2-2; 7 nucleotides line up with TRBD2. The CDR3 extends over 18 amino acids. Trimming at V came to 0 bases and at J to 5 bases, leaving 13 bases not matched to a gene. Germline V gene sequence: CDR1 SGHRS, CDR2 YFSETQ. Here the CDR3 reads CASSLDVRTPGGTGELFF. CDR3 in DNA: TGCGCCAGCAGCTTGGATGTGCGTACTCCGGGGGGTACCGGGGAGCTGTTTTTT.

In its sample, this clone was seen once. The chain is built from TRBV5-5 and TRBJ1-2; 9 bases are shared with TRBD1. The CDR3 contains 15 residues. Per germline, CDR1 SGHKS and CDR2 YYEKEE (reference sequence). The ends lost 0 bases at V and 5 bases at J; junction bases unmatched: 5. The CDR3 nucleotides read TGTGCCAGCAGCTTGGCCCCCGGGACAGGGTATGGCTACACCTTC. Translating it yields CASSLAPGTGYGYTF.

The CDR3, as DNA: TGTGCCAGCAGTGTAACAGGGGAAAGGAACTCACCCCTCCACTTT. This sequence encodes CASSVTGERNSPLHF. This rearrangement joins TRBV6-6 to TRBJ1-6; TRBD1 matches at 7 bases. This CDR3 region has 15 residues. Germline V gene lookup returns CDR1 MNHNY and CDR2 SVGAGI (reference sequence). J was trimmed by 10 bases and V by 5 bases; bases with no gene match: 11.

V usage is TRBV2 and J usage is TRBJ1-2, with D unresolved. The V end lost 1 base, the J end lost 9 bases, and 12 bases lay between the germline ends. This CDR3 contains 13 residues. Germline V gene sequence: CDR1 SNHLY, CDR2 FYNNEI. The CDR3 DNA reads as TGTGCCAGCAGTGAAGGGGAGAGGGTCAGCTACACCTTC. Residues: CASSEGERVSYTF.

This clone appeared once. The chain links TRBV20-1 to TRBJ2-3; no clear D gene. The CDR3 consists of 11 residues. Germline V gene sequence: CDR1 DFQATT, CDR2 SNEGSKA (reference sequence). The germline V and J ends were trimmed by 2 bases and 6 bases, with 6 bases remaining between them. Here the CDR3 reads CSARPKDTQYF. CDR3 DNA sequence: TGCAGTGCTAGACCAAAGGATACGCAGTATTTT.

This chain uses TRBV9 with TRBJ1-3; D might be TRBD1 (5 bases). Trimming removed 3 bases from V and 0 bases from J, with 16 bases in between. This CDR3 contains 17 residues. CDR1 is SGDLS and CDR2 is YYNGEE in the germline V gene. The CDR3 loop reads CASSAAGHPSSGNTIYF. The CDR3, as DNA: TGTGCCAGCAGCGCGGCCGGACACCCGAGCTCTGGAAACACCATATATTTT.

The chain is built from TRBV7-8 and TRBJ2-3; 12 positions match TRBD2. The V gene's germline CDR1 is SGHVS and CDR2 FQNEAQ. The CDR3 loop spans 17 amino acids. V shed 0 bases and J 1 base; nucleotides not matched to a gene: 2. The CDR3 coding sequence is TGTGCCAGCAGCTTAGCGACTAGCGGGGGACGCACAGATACGCAGTATTTT. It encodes CASSLATSGGRTDTQYF.

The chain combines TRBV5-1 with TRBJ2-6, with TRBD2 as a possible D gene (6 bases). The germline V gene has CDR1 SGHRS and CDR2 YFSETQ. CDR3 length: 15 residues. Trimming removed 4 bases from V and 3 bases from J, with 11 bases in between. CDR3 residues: CASSRGVSGANVLTF. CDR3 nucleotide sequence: TGCGCCAGCAGCCGCGGGGTCAGTGGGGCCAACGTCCTGACTTTC.

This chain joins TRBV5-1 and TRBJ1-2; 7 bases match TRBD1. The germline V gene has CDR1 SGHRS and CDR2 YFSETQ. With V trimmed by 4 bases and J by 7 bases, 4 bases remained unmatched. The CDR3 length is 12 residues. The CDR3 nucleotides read TGCGCCAGCAGCCCTGACAGGGTTGGCTACACCTTC. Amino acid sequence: CASSPDRVGYTF. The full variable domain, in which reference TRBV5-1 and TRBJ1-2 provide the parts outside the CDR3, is KAGVTQTPRYLIKTRGQQVTLSCSPISGHRSVSWYQQTPGQGLQFLFEYFSETQRNKGNFPGRFSGRQFSNSRSEMNVSTLELGDSALYLCASSPDRVGYTFGSGTRLTVV.

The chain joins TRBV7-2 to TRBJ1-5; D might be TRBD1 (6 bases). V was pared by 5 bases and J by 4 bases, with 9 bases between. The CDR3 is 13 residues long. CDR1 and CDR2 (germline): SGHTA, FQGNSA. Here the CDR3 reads CASSQDRNQPQHF. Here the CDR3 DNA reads TGTGCCAGCAGCCAGGACAGAAATCAGCCCCAGCATTTT.

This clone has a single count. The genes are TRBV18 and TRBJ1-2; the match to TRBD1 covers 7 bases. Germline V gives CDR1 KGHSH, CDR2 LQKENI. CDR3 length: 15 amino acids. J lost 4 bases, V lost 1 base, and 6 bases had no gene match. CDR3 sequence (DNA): TGTGCCAGCTCACCACAGGCAGGGGGAAGCTATGGCTACACCTTC. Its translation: CASSPQAGGSYGYTF.